By share, the clone carrying this T cell receptor beta chain counts as medium-sized (0.01 to 0.1%). Its antigen is currently unknown. Using immunoSEQ multiplex PCR, the repertoire was profiled, and TCRdb retains in-frame clones only, with some absent. The data contain almost 15,000 clones, approximately 45% of them singletons. This record belongs to a study of siplizumab effects on memory and regulatory T cells. Study outcomes and limitations: Proliferating clones, CD4+ or CD8+, lacked an assignable naive or memory phenotype in roughly 80-96% of cases.

Mixed lymphocyte reaction cells underwent roughly six days of coculture at 37°C. Germline CDR1 LNHDA, CDR2 SQIVND (reference sequence). The CDR3 consists of 14 residues. J was trimmed by 0 bases and V by 6 bases; bases with no gene match: 3. The V call is TRBV19, the J call TRBJ2-7; 9 nucleotides match TRBD2. The TCR sequence derives from a human donor in good health; the cells came from an allogeneic mixed lymphocyte reaction. Some clones in this sample may be carry-over from other donors' samples. The sequencing input was CFSE-low (dividing) CD4+ T cells sorted from an allogeneic mixed lymphocyte reaction. The CDR3 reads CASRFSGSSYEQYF. The CDR3 DNA is TGTGCCAGTAGATTTAGCGGGAGCTCCTACGAGCAGTACTTC. The variable domain in full, with the rest retrieved from reference TRBV19 and TRBJ2-7, is DGGITQSPKYLFRKEGQNVTLSCEQNLNHDAMYWYRQDPGQGLRLIYYSQIVNDFQKGDIAEGYSVSREKKESFPLTVTSAQKNPTAFYLCASRFSGSSYEQYFGPGTRLTVT.